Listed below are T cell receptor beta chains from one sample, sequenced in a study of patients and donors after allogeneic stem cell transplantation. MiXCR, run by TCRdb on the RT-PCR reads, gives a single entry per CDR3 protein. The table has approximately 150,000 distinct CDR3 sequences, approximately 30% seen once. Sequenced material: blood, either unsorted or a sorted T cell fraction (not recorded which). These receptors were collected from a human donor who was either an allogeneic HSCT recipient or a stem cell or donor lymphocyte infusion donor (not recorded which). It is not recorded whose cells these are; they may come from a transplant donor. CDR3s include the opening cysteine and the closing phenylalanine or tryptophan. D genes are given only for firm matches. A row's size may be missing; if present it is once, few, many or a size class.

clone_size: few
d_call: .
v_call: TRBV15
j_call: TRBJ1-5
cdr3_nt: TGTGCCACCAGCCCCTTCAGCGGAAATCAGCCCCAGCATTTT
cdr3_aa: CATSPFSGNQPQHF

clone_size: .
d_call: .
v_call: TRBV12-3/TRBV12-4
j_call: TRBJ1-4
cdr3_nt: TGTGCCAGCAGTTTTAGTGCAACTAATGAAAAACTGTTTTTT
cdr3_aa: CASSFSATNEKLFF

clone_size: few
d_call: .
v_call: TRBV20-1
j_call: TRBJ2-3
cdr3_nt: TGCAGTGCTAGGGCAGGCACAGATACGCAGTATTTT
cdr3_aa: CSARAGTDTQYF

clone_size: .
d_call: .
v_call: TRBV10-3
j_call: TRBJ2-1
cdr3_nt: TGTGCCATCAGTGATGGTAGCGGATACAATGAGCAGTTCTTC
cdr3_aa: CAISDGSGYNEQFF

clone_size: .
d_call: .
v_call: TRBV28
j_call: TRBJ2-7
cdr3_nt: TGTGCCAGCAGTTTCAACGGCTACCTCTCCTACGAGCAGTACTTC
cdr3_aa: CASSFNGYLSYEQYF

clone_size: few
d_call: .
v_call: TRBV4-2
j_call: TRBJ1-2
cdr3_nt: TGTGCCAGCAAACCAACTGTGGGAGGGGACAACTATGGCTACACCTTC
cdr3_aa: CASKPTVGGDNYGYTF

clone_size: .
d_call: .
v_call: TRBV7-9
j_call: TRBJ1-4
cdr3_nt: TGTGCCAGCAGCCCGGACAGAACCGCAACTAATGAAAAACTGTTTTTT
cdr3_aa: CASSPDRTATNEKLFF

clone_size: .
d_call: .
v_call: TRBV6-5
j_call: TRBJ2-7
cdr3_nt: TGTGCCAGCAGTTACACGGCGACAGTCTCCTACGAGCAGTACTTC
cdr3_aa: CASSYTATVSYEQYF

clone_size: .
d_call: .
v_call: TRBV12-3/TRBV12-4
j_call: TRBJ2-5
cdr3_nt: TGTGCCAGCAGTTTAGGGGGGGTCCAAGAGACCCAGTACTTC
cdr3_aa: CASSLGGVQETQYF

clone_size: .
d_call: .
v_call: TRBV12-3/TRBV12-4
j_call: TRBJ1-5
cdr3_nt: TGTGCCAGCAGTTTAGCGCTGAACAGACCCCATCAGCCCCAGCATTTT
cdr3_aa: CASSLALNRPHQPQHF

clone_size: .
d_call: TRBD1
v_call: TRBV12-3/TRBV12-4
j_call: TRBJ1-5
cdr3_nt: TGTGCCAGCAGTTTAGTGGGACAGGGGAGGCAGCCCCAGCATTTT
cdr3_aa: CASSLVGQGRQPQHF

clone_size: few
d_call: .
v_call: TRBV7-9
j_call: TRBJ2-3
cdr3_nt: TGTGCCAGCAGCACCCGGGACACCTCAAAAGATACGCAGTATTTT
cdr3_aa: CASSTRDTSKDTQYF

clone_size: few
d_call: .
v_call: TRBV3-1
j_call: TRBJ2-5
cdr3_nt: TGTGCCAGCAGCCCTGGGGGTCGGGAGACCCAGTACTTC
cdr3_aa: CASSPGGRETQYF

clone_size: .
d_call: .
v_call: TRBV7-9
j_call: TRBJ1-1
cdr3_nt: TGTGCCAGCAGCTTAGTTACAGGCGACACTGAAGCTTTCTTT
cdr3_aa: CASSLVTGDTEAFF

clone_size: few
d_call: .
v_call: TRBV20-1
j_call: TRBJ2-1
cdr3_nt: TGCAGTGCTAGAGCCCCAGGGCGCTATGAGCAGTTCTTC
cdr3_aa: CSARAPGRYEQFF

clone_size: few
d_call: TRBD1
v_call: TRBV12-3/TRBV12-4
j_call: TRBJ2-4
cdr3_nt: TGTGCCAGCAGAGGACAGGGTAACATTCAGTACTTC
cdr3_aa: CASRGQGNIQYF

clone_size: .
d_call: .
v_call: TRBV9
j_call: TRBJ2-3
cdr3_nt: TGTGCCAGCAGCGCCCCCTCCCTGGAGGTAGATACGCAGTATTTT
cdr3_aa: CASSAPSLEVDTQYF